The source of this T cell receptor (beta chain) is a study of T cell responses to AZD1222 COVID-19 vaccine. Measured with immunoSEQ multiplex PCR; TCRdb has only the in-frame clones, and not every one. The sample has under 150,000 clones; over 75% are singletons. The CDR3 loop spans 14 amino acids. The germline V gene has CDR1 MNHEY and CDR2 SVGAGI. The ends were cut back, 0 bases at V and 4 bases at J, with 9 bases in the middle. The chain employs TRBV6-5 and TRBJ1-2, with D hard to call. This TCR came from an adult in good health. The sample in question was peripheral blood, obtained on day 0 of AZD1222 vaccination. CDR3 amino acids: CASSYSSGLYGYTF. The CDR3 DNA follows: TGTGCCAGCAGTTACTCATCGGGTCTCTATGGCTACACCTTC.